Presented here are 5 T cell receptor beta chains from one specimen sequenced in a study of blood T cells in healthy people across ages. Primed by a sample-barcoded 5' primer and a J-beta primer mix, a second PCR proceeded for about 7 to 12 cycles. TCRdb re-called the 5' RACE reads with MiXCR, one entry per CDR3 protein. The repertoire includes 700,000 or so distinct CDR3 sequences, around two fifths of them detected once, and 30% sits in the top ten. The sample taken for sequencing was blood. Receptors originate from an elderly man in good health.

This clonotype showed up just once. The V and J genes are TRBV4-3 and TRBJ2-1; TRBD1 agrees at 7 bases. Germline CDR1 and CDR2: LGHNA and YSLEER. This CDR3 region has 14 residues. V trimming: 4 bases; J trimming: 9 bases; junction bases outside the gene matches: 9. The CDR3 here is CASSRTDRVGEQFF. CDR3 DNA: TGCGCCAGCAGCCGAACAGACAGGGTTGGTGAGCAGTTCTTC.

Ten or more counts support this clonotype. This sequence joins TRBV29-1 and TRBJ2-1; TRBD1 agrees at 9 bases. V was pared by 1 base and J by 4 bases, with 5 bases of the junction left unmatched. CDR1 SQVTM and CDR2 ANQGSEA come from the germline V gene. This CDR3 contains 15 residues. The CDR3 protein is CSVEVYGTGYNEQFF. The CDR3, as DNA: TGCAGCGTTGAAGTGTATGGGACAGGGTACAATGAGCAGTTCTTC.

V is TRBV11-2 and J is TRBJ2-7; possibly TRBD1 for D (8 bases). The J call may be incorrect, as the DNA end agrees better with TRBJ2-5. The CDR3 covers 17 residues. Germline loops: CDR1 SGHAT, CDR2 FQNNGV. CDR3 region: CASSPGGSRGRSGTQYF. The CDR3 bases are TGTGCCAGCAGTCCCGGGGGGTCCAGGGGGCGAAGCGGGACCCAGTACTTC.

The V and J genes are TRBV4-1 and TRBJ2-7, with D unclear. The CDR3 has 16 residues. With 0 bases removed from V and 3 bases from J, the gap between germline ends came to 15 bases. Germline CDR1 MGHRA, CDR2 YSYEKL. This chain's CDR3 is CASSQDLGRTYYEQYF. As DNA, the CDR3 is TGCGCCAGCAGCCAAGATCTTGGCAGAACCTACTACGAGCAGTACTTC.

This chain links TRBV7-2 with TRBJ2-2; 9 nucleotides line up with TRBD2. The V and J ends lost 5 bases and 0 bases, in that order; junction bases with no gene match: 4. This CDR3 is built from 16 residues. Germline-derived CDR1 and CDR2 are SGHTA and FQGNSA. CDR3 amino acids: CASSLRLAANTGELFF. CDR3 DNA sequence: TGTGCCAGCAGCCTCCGACTAGCGGCGAACACCGGGGAGCTGTTTTTT.